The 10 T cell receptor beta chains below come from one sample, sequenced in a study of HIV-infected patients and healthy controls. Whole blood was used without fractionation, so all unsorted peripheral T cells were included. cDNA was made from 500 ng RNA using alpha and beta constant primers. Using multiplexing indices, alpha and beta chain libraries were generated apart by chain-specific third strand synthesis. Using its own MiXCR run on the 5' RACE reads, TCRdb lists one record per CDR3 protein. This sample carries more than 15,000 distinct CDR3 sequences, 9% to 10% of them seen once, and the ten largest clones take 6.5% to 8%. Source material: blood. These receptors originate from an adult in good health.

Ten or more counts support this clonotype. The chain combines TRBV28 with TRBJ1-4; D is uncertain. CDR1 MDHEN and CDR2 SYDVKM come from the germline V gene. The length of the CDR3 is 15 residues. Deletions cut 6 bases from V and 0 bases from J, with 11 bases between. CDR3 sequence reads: CASSVDTATNEKLFF. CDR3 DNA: TGTGCCAGCAGCGTCGACACTGCAACTAATGAAAAACTGTTTTTT.

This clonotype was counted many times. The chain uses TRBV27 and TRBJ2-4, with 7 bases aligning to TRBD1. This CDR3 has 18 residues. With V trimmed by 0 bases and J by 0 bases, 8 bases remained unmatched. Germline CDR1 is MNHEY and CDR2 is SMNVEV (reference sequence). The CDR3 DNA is TGTGCCAGCAGTTTATCCGCCGCGACAGGGTTAGCCAAAAACATTCAGTACTTC. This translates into CASSLSAATGLAKNIQYF.

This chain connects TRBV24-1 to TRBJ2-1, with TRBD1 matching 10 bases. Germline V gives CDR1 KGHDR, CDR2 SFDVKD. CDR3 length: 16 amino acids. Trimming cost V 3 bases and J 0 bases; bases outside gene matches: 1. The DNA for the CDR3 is TGTGCCACCAGTGATCGACAGGGGGCCTCCTACAATGAGCAGTTCTTC. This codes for CATSDRQGASYNEQFF.

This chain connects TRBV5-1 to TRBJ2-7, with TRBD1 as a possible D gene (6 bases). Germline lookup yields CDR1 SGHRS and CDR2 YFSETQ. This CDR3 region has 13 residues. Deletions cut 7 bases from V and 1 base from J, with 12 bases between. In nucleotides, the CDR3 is TGCGCCAGCTCTACAGGGTCGTCCTACGAGCAGTACTTC. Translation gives CASSTGSSYEQYF.

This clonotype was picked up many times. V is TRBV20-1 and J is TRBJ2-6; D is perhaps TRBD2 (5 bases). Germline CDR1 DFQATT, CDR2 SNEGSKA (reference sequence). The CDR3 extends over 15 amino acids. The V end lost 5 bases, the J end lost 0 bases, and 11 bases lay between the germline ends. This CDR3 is CSAGRLSSGANVLTF. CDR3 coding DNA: TGCAGTGCTGGGAGACTAAGCTCTGGGGCCAACGTCCTGACTTTC.

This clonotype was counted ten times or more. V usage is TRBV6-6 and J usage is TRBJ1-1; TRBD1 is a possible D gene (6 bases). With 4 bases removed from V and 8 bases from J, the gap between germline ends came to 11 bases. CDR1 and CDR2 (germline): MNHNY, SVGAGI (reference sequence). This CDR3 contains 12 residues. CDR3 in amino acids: CASSFGGREAFF. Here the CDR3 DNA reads TGTGCCAGCAGTTTCGGGGGGCGCGAAGCTTTCTTT.

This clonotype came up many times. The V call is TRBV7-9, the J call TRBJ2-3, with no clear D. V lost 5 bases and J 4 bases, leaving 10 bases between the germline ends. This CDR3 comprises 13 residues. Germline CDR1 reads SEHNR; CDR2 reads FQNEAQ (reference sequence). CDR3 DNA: TGTGCCAGCAGCCCATGGCGAGCAGATACGCAGTATTTT. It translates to CASSPWRADTQYF. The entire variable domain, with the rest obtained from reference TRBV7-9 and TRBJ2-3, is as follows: DTGVSQNPRHKITKRGQNVTFRCDPISEHNRLYWYRQTLGQGPEFLTYFQNEAQLEKSRLLSDRFSAERPKGSFSTLEIQRTEQGDSAMYLCASSPWRADTQYFGPGTRLTVL.

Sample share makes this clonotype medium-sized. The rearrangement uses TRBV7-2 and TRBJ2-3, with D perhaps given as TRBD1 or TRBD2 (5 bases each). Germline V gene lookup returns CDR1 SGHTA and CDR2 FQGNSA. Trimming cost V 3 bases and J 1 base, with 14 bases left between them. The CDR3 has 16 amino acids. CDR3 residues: CASSFRLVGGTDTQYF. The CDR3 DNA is TGTGCCAGCAGCTTCCGATTGGTGGGGGGCACAGATACGCAGTATTTT. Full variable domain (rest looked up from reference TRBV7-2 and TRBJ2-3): GAGVSQSPSNKVTEKGKDVELRCDPISGHTALYWYRQSLGQGLEFLIYFQGNSAPDKSGLPSDRFSAERTGGSVSTLTIQRTQQEDSAVYLCASSFRLVGGTDTQYFGPGTRLTVL.

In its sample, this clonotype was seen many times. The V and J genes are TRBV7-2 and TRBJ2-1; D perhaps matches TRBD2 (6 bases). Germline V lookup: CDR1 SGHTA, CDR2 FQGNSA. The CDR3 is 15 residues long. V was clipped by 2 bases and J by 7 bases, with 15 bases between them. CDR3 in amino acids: CASSLQAGTNNEQFF. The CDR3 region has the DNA TGTGCCAGCAGCTTACAGGCGGGAACCAATAATGAGCAGTTCTTC.

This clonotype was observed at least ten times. Written as DNA, the CDR3 is TGTGCCAGCAGCTTCGGGAGCGGAGAAGAGACCCAGTACTTC. It is translated as CASSFGSGEETQYF. V gene TRBV13 combines with J gene TRBJ2-5, with D possibly being TRBD2 (6 bases). Trimming cost V 3 bases and J 3 bases, with 11 bases left between them. This CDR3 comprises 14 residues. CDR1 PRHDT and CDR2 FYEKMQ come from the germline V gene (reference sequence).